This T cell receptor (beta chain) stems from a study of cytomegalovirus exposure and HLA in healthy donors (dated by TCRdb to 2017 to 2019). Study-level background: In an earlier analysis of fewer than 750 of the donors, 276 Gb of sequence data and 100 million or so unique TCR beta sequences from some 170 million T cells were reported. An early release that covered fewer than 750 HLA-typed donors contained about 300 gigabases of sequencing data and approximately 85 million unique TCR sequences. Among the roughly 400 genotyped donors, about 85% belonged to the genetic ancestry cluster associated with self-reported Caucasian donors. The study aimed to test whether signatures of past pathogen exposure could be identified by cataloging public T cell receptors. The study profiled the T cell repertoires of hundreds of subjects by immunosequencing and related them to cytomegalovirus serostatus. In addition to the first cohort of 666 subjects, a separate validation cohort of approximately 130 different subjects was used. The study combined high-throughput TCR immunosequencing, statistical association of individual TCRs with disease status, and machine learning to predict cytomegalovirus infection status. A later analysis re-analyzed previously published TCR beta repertoires from 550 to 700 donors and added high-resolution HLA genotyping to study TCR occurrence patterns. Rather than drawing on any new phenotypic data, the later analysis identified candidate immune exposures from TCR beta sequences and the way those sequences occurred across donors. To decide whether each TCR beta V gene segment behaved as functional or pseudogenic, an earlier analysis of 587 of the donors relied on high-throughput TCR beta sequencing. Donor age, sex, ethnicity and CMV serostatus were compiled together with the repertoire data. A later genetic analysis took genome-wide SNP genotypes for about three fifths of the roughly 700 donors and used that subset as a discovery cohort. Every repertoire in the discovery cohort had been generated on one and the same sequencing platform. HLA typing included class I and class II loci at four-digit resolution. The number of donors typed differed by locus, with 629-630 for A, B, C, DRB1 and DQB1, over 500 for DQA1, 600 to 610 for DPA1, and approximately 470 for DPB1. About 5 DR-DQ haplotypes were handled as single units for association and clustering, since linkage in the cohort was strong. Among some 400 genotyped donors of the cohort, an average of about 220,000 unique TCR beta nucleotide sequences was sequenced per donor, of which about 18% were non-productive.

The cohort was made up of hundreds of healthy bone marrow donors. Cohort members were all nominally healthy when sampled, although unrecorded immune exposures were likely present. The donor tested CMV seropositive, placing the donor among the 289 seropositive members of the cohort. A peripheral blood sample was collected from each donor, and TCR beta sequencing was performed on peripheral blood mononuclear cells. The Qiagen DNeasy Blood Extraction Kit was used to extract genomic DNA from the blood cell samples. As regards this clone: Its antigen is currently not known. It has no much larger one-base neighbor in the sample; base qualities were not kept.

V and J are truncated by 3 bases and 2 bases respectively, leaving an intervening sequence of 10 bases. CDR1 and CDR2, per the germline V gene, are MNHNS and SASEGT. Measured from the cysteine to the phenylalanine, the CDR3 is 14 residues long. Of the read, only the CDR3 DNA is kept; its 42 bases are in frame from base 1. The protocol used for the library was the immunoSEQ multiplex PCR assay. For the multiplex PCR, a mixture combining 60 forward primers for TCR Vbeta segments and 13 reverse primers for TCR Jbeta segments was used. The CDR3 region of rearranged TCR beta genes was amplified from genomic DNA by a multiplex PCR assay. The Illumina HiSeq System was used to sequence the amplified TCR beta libraries as 87-base-pair reads. On the authors' methods: Across the roughly 700 repertoires, a later analysis counted approximately 83 million unique TCR beta chains, 9.5 million to 12 million of which were shared by at least two donors. To remove PCR and sequencing errors, raw reads were error-corrected and collapsed into unique sequences using a nearest-neighbor algorithm that merged closely related sequences. To assign V, D and J gene segments, CDR3 sequences were aligned to IMGT reference sequences. For a sequence to be retained, at least a six-nucleotide match to both a V gene segment and a J gene segment was required. A rearrangement was called productive if the CDR3 had no stop codons and remained in frame with V and J, and every other rearrangement was called non-productive. CDR3 was defined according to IMGT convention as the region running from the second conserved V-encoded cysteine to the conserved J-encoded phenylalanine. The earlier analysis of 587 of the donors excluded sequences that lacked an unambiguous match to a single V gene segment. In an earlier analysis of roughly 500 of the donors, V segments were called functional above 56.7% productive rearrangements and were called segregating when the between-donor standard deviation exceeded 5%. A statistical classification framework was built to diagnose cytomegalovirus status from the catalog of TCR beta chain sequences. V and J gene assignment, in a later analysis, came from comparing TCR nucleotide sequences with IMGT/GENE-DB human TR gene sequences. The TCRdist pipeline was used in a later analysis to assign CDR3 sequences and most-parsimonious VDJ recombination scenarios. In a later analysis, each TCR beta chain was defined by its CDR3 amino acid sequence together with its V-gene family, and reads lacking a unique V-gene family were excluded. To address suspected cross-contamination and a sequencing artifact, a later analysis removed approximately 590 highly shared, low-generation-probability nucleotide sequences. For each public chain, a later analysis derived a clonal expansion index from normalized ranks of inferred template counts within each repertoire. In a later analysis, generation probabilities were computed using a VDJ recombination model fitted to out-of-frame rearrangements, and the results were checked against IGoR. A later analysis scored TCR-TCR, TCR-HLA and TCR-CMV co-occurrence with hypergeometric tests, applying a repertoire-size bias correction to TCR pairs. A later analysis estimated false discovery rates by permuting HLA or CMV assignments 20 times. In a later analysis, co-occurring TCRs were grouped using DBSCAN, with TCRdist sequence similarity added in when clustering inside HLA-allele-positive subsets. Co-occurrence clustering excluded repertoires with fewer than 30,000 or more than 120,000 public chains, plus five with anomalous nucleotide sharing. The clones in this table, taken by TCRdb from immuneACCESS, are in-frame only. Not every clone is retained; where verified, under half of the shortfall comes from an unresolved V gene, and the cause of the rest is unknown. V, J and clone size reflect that table, while D and trimming were determined from the DNA. In this sample the table shows roughly 200,000 clones, approximately 79% of which occur a single time. The biggest ten clones account for 4.4% of the sample.

On the study overall, not on this receptor specifically: Only TCR beta chains were sequenced in this cohort, and the absence of alpha or paired-chain data limited detectable features. In an earlier analysis of 500 to 650 of the donors, most TCR beta V segments appeared in productive rearrangements about 87% or about 30% of the time, broadly matching IMGT annotations. The presence/absence analyses assumed that sequencing depth was roughly uniform across donors, and that assumption may not be true. A group of highly shared sequence variants was considered likely to be a technical artifact of the sequencing pipeline. According to a later analysis, parvovirus B19, influenza, CMV and Epstein-Barr virus appeared linked to several top co-occurrence clusters. A later analysis found that TCR association rates varied across HLA loci, with DRB1 alleles showing the most associated TCRs and HLA-C alleles the fewest. About 17 rarely observed V segments, including chromosome 9 orphons, were excluded from the earlier analysis of some 590 of the donors because counts were too low. Assigning TCR associations to individual alleles was difficult when HLA alleles, especially DR and DQ, strongly co-occurred. Because the 87-base-pair reads could not distinguish some IMGT-functional V segments, including TRBV6-2 and TRBV6-3, those segments were excluded. The authors suggested that the approach could potentially be extended to other disease states and immunological phenotypes. In a later genetic analysis, fewer N-insertions in productive TCRs were reported among donors in an Asian-associated ancestry cluster than the roughly 700-donor mean. Linkage disequilibrium might explain the correlated functional status among segregating V segments, but an unknown experimental factor could not be excluded. Most TCR sequences were seen in very few donors, while some public TCRs were found in many individuals. A further reported finding was that TCR beta sequences accurately predicted the HLA-A and HLA-B alleles for most subjects in the first cohort. Because some donors lacked HLA typing at each locus, the association tests relied only on the typed subset. An association between a missense DCLRE1C variant and V-gene and J-gene trimming of TCR beta chains was found in a later genetic analysis and replicated in an independent cohort. A later analysis found that most CMV-associated TCR beta chains appeared HLA-restricted, with HLA associations seemingly driven largely by CMV exposure. The classifier was reported to diagnose cytomegalovirus status with high specificity and sensitivity in both the original and validation cohorts. A few of the identified cytomegalovirus-associated TCR beta chains were confirmed in vitro to be specific for cytomegalovirus antigens. CMV serostatus was the only immune exposure information available for the cohort. A later analysis found that HLA-associated TCR beta chains were more clonally expanded and had lower generation probabilities than equally common non-associated chains. The study listed 164 TCR beta chains as associated with cytomegalovirus. In a later analysis, some 18,000 TCR beta sequences were associated with specific HLA alleles at a false discovery rate of 0.05.

This clonotype originated in a woman aged 30 to 39 in good health and CMV-seropositive. The chain couples TRBV6-1 to TRBJ1-2, with a tentative D gene TRBD1 over 5 matching bases. Sequencing was carried out using PBMCs. The CDR3 loop reads CASSEQGMNYGYTF. DNA sequence: TGTGCCAGCAGTGAGCAGGGAATGAACTATGGCTACACCTTC.